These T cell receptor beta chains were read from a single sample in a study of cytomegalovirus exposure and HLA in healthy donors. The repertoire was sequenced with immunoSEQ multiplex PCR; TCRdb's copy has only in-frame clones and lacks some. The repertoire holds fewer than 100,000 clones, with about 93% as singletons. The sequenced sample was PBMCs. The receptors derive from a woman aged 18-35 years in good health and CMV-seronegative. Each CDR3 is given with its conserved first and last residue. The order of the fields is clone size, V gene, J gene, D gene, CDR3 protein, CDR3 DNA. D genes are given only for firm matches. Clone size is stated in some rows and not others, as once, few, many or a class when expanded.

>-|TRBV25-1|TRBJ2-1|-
CASSEGSAPFNEQFF
TGTGCCAGCAGCGAAGGGAGCGCCCCCTTCAATGAGCAGTTCTTC
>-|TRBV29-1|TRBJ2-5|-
CSVEDGLQETQYF
TGCAGCGTTGAAGATGGCCTGCAAGAGACCCAGTACTTC
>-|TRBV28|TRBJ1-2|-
CASSPAGPGGGYTF
TGTGCCAGCAGTCCTGCAGGGCCGGGGGGAGGCTACACCTTC
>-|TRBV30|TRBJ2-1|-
CAWSAPGVYNEQFF
TGTGCCTGGAGTGCCCCAGGGGTCTACAATGAGCAGTTCTTC
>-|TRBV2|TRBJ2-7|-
CASSEGLGRENEQYF
TGTGCCAGCAGTGAAGGTCTCGGCCGGGAAAACGAGCAGTACTTC
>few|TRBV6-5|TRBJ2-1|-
CASRYKSGEGYNEQFF
TGTGCCAGCAGATACAAGTCAGGGGAAGGCTACAATGAGCAGTTCTTC
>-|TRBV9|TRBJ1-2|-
CASSVGGIASNYGYTF
TGTGCCAGCAGCGTAGGAGGGATCGCCTCTAACTATGGCTACACCTTC
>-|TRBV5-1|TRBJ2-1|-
CASSLAGTVGGPGEQFF
TGCGCCAGCAGCTTGGCCGGGACGGTGGGGGGGCCGGGTGAGCAGTTCTTC
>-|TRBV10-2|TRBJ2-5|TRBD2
CASSEVAGGLGTQYF
TGCGCCAGCAGTGAGGTAGCGGGGGGGCTCGGGACCCAGTACTTC
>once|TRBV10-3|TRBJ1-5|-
CAISDGKDSNQPQHF
TGTGCCATCAGTGACGGGAAAGATAGCAATCAGCCCCAGCATTTT
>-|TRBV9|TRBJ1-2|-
CASSVTEGYGYTF
TGTGCCAGCAGCGTAACGGAGGGCTATGGCTACACCTTC
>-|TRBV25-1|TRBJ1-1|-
CASSESTVAFF
TGTGCCAGCAGTGAGTCTACAGTAGCTTTCTTT
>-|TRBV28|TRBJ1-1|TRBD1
CASSPGQGMVNTEAFF
TGTGCCAGCAGTCCAGGACAGGGGATGGTGAACACTGAAGCTTTCTTT
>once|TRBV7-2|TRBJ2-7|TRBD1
CASSRQGQEKNEQYF
TGTGCCAGCAGCCGTCAAGGACAGGAAAAAAACGAGCAGTACTTC
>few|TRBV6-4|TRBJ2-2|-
CASSEGSQELNTGELFF
TGTGCCAGCAGTGAAGGTTCACAGGAGTTGAACACCGGGGAGCTGTTTTTT
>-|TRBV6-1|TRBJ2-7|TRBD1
CASSEEGTVREQYF
TGTGCCAGCAGTGAAGAGGGGACAGTACGCGAGCAGTACTTC
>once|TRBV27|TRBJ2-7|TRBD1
CASSRGTGDYEQYF
TGTGCCAGCAGTCGAGGGACAGGGGACTACGAGCAGTACTTC
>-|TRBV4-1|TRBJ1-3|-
CASSQYVGNTIYF
TGCGCCAGCAGCCAATATGTGGGAAACACCATATATTTT
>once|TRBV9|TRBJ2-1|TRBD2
CASSVESGSLFGEQFF
TGTGCCAGCAGCGTAGAAAGCGGGAGTCTCTTTGGTGAGCAGTTCTTC
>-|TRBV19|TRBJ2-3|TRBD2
CASSITSGGAEDTQYF
TGTGCCAGTAGTATCACTAGCGGGGGGGCCGAAGATACGCAGTATTTT
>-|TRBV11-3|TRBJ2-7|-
CASSFSATGTYEQYF
TGTGCCAGCAGCTTCAGCGCCACCGGGACCTACGAGCAGTACTTC
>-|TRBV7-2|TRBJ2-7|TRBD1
CASTTGGGFPPGVYEQYF
TGTGCCAGCACCACAGGGGGCGGTTTCCCCCCCGGGGTCTACGAGCAGTACTTC
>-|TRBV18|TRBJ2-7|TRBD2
CASSPPERGTYEQYF
TGTGCCAGCTCACCACCTGAGCGGGGGACCTACGAGCAGTACTTC
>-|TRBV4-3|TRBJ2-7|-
CASSQDVRQGNFYEQYF
TGCGCCAGCAGCCAAGATGTACGCCAGGGGAATTTCTACGAGCAGTACTTC
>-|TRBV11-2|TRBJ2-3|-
CASSLGETPSTDTQYF
TGTGCCAGCAGCTTAGGGGAGACTCCCTCCACAGATACGCAGTATTTT
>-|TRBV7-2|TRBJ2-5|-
CASSFYGGRSETQYF
TGTGCCAGCAGCTTCTACGGGGGAAGAAGTGAGACCCAGTACTTC
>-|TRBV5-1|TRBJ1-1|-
CASSFGMGTSEAFF
TGCGCCAGCAGTTTCGGGATGGGGACATCTGAAGCTTTCTTT
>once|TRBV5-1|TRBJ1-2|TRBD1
CASSFEGQGIRGYTF
TGCGCCAGCAGCTTCGAAGGACAGGGGATCCGGGGCTACACCTTC
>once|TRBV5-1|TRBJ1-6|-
CASSFEQGYSPLHF
TGCGCCAGCAGCTTTGAGCAGGGGTATTCACCCCTCCACTTT
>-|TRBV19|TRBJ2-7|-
CGRLGGYEQYF
TGTGGCCGGTTGGGGGGCTACGAGCAGTACTTC
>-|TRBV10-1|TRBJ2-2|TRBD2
CASSPSSGGAAGELFF
TGCGCCAGCAGTCCTTCTAGCGGGGGGGCCGCCGGGGAGCTGTTTTTT
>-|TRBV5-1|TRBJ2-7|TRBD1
CASRATGRYEQYF
TGCGCCAGCAGGGCGACAGGGAGATACGAGCAGTACTTC
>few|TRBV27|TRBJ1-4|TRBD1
CASSARGARANEKLFF
TGTGCCAGCAGTGCCAGGGGGGCGCGGGCTAATGAAAAACTGTTTTTT
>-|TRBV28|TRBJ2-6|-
CASSFLGSGANVLTF
TGTGCCAGCAGTTTTCTCGGCTCTGGGGCCAACGTCCTGACTTTC
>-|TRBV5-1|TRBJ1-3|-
CASSFDRNGNTIYF
TGCGCCAGCAGCTTCGACAGGAATGGAAACACCATATATTTT
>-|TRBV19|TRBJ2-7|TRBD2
CASSKTSGIGYEQYF
TGTGCCAGTAGTAAGACTAGCGGTATCGGATACGAGCAGTACTTC
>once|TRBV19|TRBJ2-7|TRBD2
CASSIVWASGTYEQYF
TGTGCCAGTAGTATAGTTTGGGCTAGCGGGACGTACGAGCAGTACTTC
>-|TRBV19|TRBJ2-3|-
CASKSGGEDTQYF
TGTGCCAGTAAGAGTGGGGGCGAGGATACGCAGTATTTT
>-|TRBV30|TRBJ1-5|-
CAWSPGAGTNQPQHF
TGTGCCTGGAGTCCTGGGGCCGGCACAAATCAGCCCCAGCATTTT
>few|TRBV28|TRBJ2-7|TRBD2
CASSIWGGAYEQYF
TGTGCCAGCAGTATCTGGGGGGGAGCCTACGAGCAGTACTTC
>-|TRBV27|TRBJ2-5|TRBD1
CASSPSGTGALVETQYF
TGTGCCAGCAGCCCCTCCGGGACAGGGGCACTAGTGGAGACCCAGTACTTC
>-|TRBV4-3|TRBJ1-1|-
CASSQVTGWPEAFF
TGCGCCAGCAGCCAAGTGACAGGTTGGCCTGAAGCTTTCTTT